The rows below give T cell receptor beta chains drawn from one sample of a study of long-term antiretroviral therapy in people with HIV. Data came from immunoSEQ multiplex PCR; TCRdb stores just in-frame clones and leaves some out. Seen here are about 17,000 clones, approximately 80% observed once, and the top ten hold approximately 9.5%. Sequenced material: unsorted PBMCs, taken 0.3 years before starting antiretroviral therapy. All receptors come from a man aged 45-65 years with HIV. Each CDR3 is given with its conserved first and last residue. The order of the fields is V gene, J gene, D gene, clone size, CDR3 DNA, CDR3 protein. D genes are given only for firm matches. Expanded clones are given a class, and other clones once, few, many or no size at all.

v_call: TRBV7-9; j_call: TRBJ2-5; d_call: .; clone_size: .; cdr3_nt: TGTGCCAGCAGCGCTAGAAGGAGTACATTAGAGACCCAGTACTTC; cdr3_aa: CASSARRSTLETQYF
v_call: TRBV4-1; j_call: TRBJ2-1; d_call: TRBD1; clone_size: .; cdr3_nt: TGCGCCAGCAGCCCGGGACAGGGTAAGAATGAGCAGTTCTTC; cdr3_aa: CASSPGQGKNEQFF
v_call: TRBV7-2; j_call: TRBJ2-1; d_call: .; clone_size: .; cdr3_nt: TGTGCCAGCAGCCCTAGGGTGGTATCCTACAATGAGCAGTTCTTC; cdr3_aa: CASSPRVVSYNEQFF
v_call: TRBV25-1; j_call: TRBJ2-7; d_call: .; clone_size: .; cdr3_nt: TGTGCCAGCAGTGACAGTTCCGAGCAGTACTTC; cdr3_aa: CASSDSSEQYF
v_call: TRBV4-3; j_call: TRBJ1-3; d_call: .; clone_size: .; cdr3_nt: TGCGCCAGCAGCCAAGGGTCCCTCTCTGGAAACACCATATATTTT; cdr3_aa: CASSQGSLSGNTIYF
v_call: TRBV28; j_call: TRBJ1-5; d_call: TRBD1; clone_size: once; cdr3_nt: TGTGCCAGCAGTTTATGGGACAGGGTACTTTATAGCAATCAGCCCCAGCATTTT; cdr3_aa: CASSLWDRVLYSNQPQHF
v_call: TRBV30; j_call: TRBJ2-3; d_call: TRBD2; clone_size: once; cdr3_nt: TGTGCCTGGAGTGTCCTAGCGGGACCCACAGATACGCAGTATTTT; cdr3_aa: CAWSVLAGPTDTQYF
v_call: TRBV28; j_call: TRBJ2-2; d_call: TRBD2; clone_size: .; cdr3_nt: TGTGCCAGCAGTTCCAGTAGCGGGAGCGGGACCGGGGAGCTGTTTTTT; cdr3_aa: CASSSSSGSGTGELFF
v_call: TRBV11-2; j_call: TRBJ1-5; d_call: .; clone_size: once; cdr3_nt: TGTGCCAGCAGCCCAGGAGGGGATCCCCTCCGGCCCCAGCATTTT; cdr3_aa: CASSPGGDPLRPQHF
v_call: TRBV28; j_call: TRBJ1-2; d_call: .; clone_size: .; cdr3_nt: TGTGCCAGCAGTCCCAGGGTGGGGGGCGGCTACACCTTC; cdr3_aa: CASSPRVGGGYTF
v_call: TRBV7-9; j_call: TRBJ1-5; d_call: TRBD1; clone_size: .; cdr3_nt: TGTGCCAGCAGCTACGGACAGGGGACGTATAGCAATCAGCCCCAGCATTTT; cdr3_aa: CASSYGQGTYSNQPQHF
v_call: TRBV15; j_call: TRBJ1-5; d_call: .; clone_size: .; cdr3_nt: TGTGCCACCAGCAGAGCAGGGAATCAGCCCCAGCATTTT; cdr3_aa: CATSRAGNQPQHF
v_call: TRBV6-5; j_call: TRBJ1-2; d_call: TRBD1; clone_size: .; cdr3_nt: TGTGCCAGCAGCCGGGACAGCCGCTATGGCTACACCTTC; cdr3_aa: CASSRDSRYGYTF
v_call: TRBV6-1; j_call: TRBJ2-1; d_call: TRBD2; clone_size: .; cdr3_nt: TGTGCCAGCAGTTCCGGGGGGGGAGTTTACAATGAGCAGTTCTTC; cdr3_aa: CASSSGGGVYNEQFF
v_call: TRBV7-8; j_call: TRBJ1-1; d_call: .; clone_size: .; cdr3_nt: TGTGCCACCCAGCTTTGGGGAGGGGGGGGGATCGGTGGTGAAGCTTTCTTT; cdr3_aa: CATQLWGGGGIGGEAFF
v_call: TRBV28; j_call: TRBJ2-1; d_call: TRBD2; clone_size: .; cdr3_nt: TGTGCCACCCAGCGGGATACGGCCAATGAGCAGTTCTTC; cdr3_aa: CATQRDTANEQFF
v_call: TRBV4-3; j_call: TRBJ2-1; d_call: .; clone_size: .; cdr3_nt: TGCGCCAGCAGCCAAGATAGCGCCCCCCGCTCCTACAATGAGCAGTTCTTC; cdr3_aa: CASSQDSAPRSYNEQFF
v_call: TRBV28; j_call: TRBJ1-1; d_call: .; clone_size: .; cdr3_nt: TGTGCCAGCAGTTTCGTGGGGACTCACCGCACTGAAGCTTTCTTT; cdr3_aa: CASSFVGTHRTEAFF
v_call: TRBV9; j_call: TRBJ2-1; d_call: TRBD2; clone_size: .; cdr3_nt: TGTGCCAGCAGCGTAGCGGGACTAGGGAATGAGCAGTTCTTC; cdr3_aa: CASSVAGLGNEQFF
v_call: TRBV4-3; j_call: TRBJ2-7; d_call: .; clone_size: once; cdr3_nt: TGCGCCAGCAGCCAAGGGGGATCCACTAGAGAGCAGTACTTC; cdr3_aa: CASSQGGSTREQYF
v_call: TRBV6-5; j_call: TRBJ1-2; d_call: .; clone_size: .; cdr3_nt: TGTGCCAGCAGTTACTCGAGGACAGACGGCTACACCTTC; cdr3_aa: CASSYSRTDGYTF
v_call: TRBV5-4; j_call: TRBJ1-6; d_call: TRBD1; clone_size: .; cdr3_nt: TGTGCCAGCAGCTTCCCGGGACAGGGGATAAGTTCACCCCTCCACTTT; cdr3_aa: CASSFPGQGISSPLHF
v_call: TRBV5-5; j_call: TRBJ2-1; d_call: .; clone_size: .; cdr3_nt: TGTGCCAGCAGCTTAACCCTGAACACCTACAATGAGCAGTTCTTC; cdr3_aa: CASSLTLNTYNEQFF
v_call: TRBV30; j_call: TRBJ2-5; d_call: TRBD2; clone_size: once; cdr3_nt: TGTGCCTTGGGGGGGCAAGAGACCCAGTACTTC; cdr3_aa: CALGGQETQYF
v_call: TRBV5-1; j_call: TRBJ2-5; d_call: .; clone_size: .; cdr3_nt: TGCGCCAGCAGCCCGGGGAGAGAGACCCAGTACTTC; cdr3_aa: CASSPGRETQYF
v_call: TRBV2; j_call: TRBJ1-3; d_call: .; clone_size: few; cdr3_nt: TGTGCCAGCAGCCGAGACAGGAGCTCTGGAAACACCATATATTTT; cdr3_aa: CASSRDRSSGNTIYF
v_call: TRBV2; j_call: TRBJ1-5; d_call: .; clone_size: .; cdr3_nt: TGTGCCTCCTGCAGGCTAATCAATCAGCCCCAGCATTTT; cdr3_aa: CASCRLINQPQHF
v_call: TRBV4-3; j_call: TRBJ1-1; d_call: TRBD1; clone_size: .; cdr3_nt: TGCGCCAGCAGCCAATGGAAAGGGGGCCCTGAAGCTTTCTTT; cdr3_aa: CASSQWKGGPEAFF
v_call: TRBV7-9; j_call: TRBJ1-1; d_call: .; clone_size: .; cdr3_nt: TGTGCCAGCAGCTTTCGAGGCTCCCCTGAAGCTTTCTTT; cdr3_aa: CASSFRGSPEAFF
v_call: TRBV29-1; j_call: TRBJ2-1; d_call: .; clone_size: .; cdr3_nt: TGCAGCCCCGTTAGTGGGCTCTCCTACAATGAGCAGTTCTTC; cdr3_aa: CSPVSGLSYNEQFF
v_call: TRBV6-6; j_call: TRBJ2-5; d_call: TRBD2; clone_size: .; cdr3_nt: TGTGCCAGCAGTCCCCTAGCGGGAGATATAGAGACCCAGTACTTC; cdr3_aa: CASSPLAGDIETQYF
v_call: TRBV7-9; j_call: TRBJ2-7; d_call: .; clone_size: few; cdr3_nt: TGTGCCAGCAGCTTAGATGGGGACGAGCAGTACTTC; cdr3_aa: CASSLDGDEQYF
v_call: TRBV5-1; j_call: TRBJ1-1; d_call: .; clone_size: .; cdr3_nt: TGCGCCAGCAGCGCTGACCCGACAGAGAGCCTTGAAGCTTTCTTT; cdr3_aa: CASSADPTESLEAFF
v_call: TRBV5-1; j_call: TRBJ2-7; d_call: .; clone_size: .; cdr3_nt: TGCGCCAGCAGCTTCACAGGGTTCTCCTACGAGCAGTACTTC; cdr3_aa: CASSFTGFSYEQYF
v_call: TRBV5-1; j_call: TRBJ2-3; d_call: .; clone_size: once; cdr3_nt: TGCGCCAGCAGTGTACAAGGTGCGGGCACAGATACGCAGTATTTT; cdr3_aa: CASSVQGAGTDTQYF
v_call: TRBV7-9; j_call: TRBJ1-2; d_call: TRBD1; clone_size: .; cdr3_nt: TGTGCCAGCAGCTCGACAGGGGGGACTTATGGCTACACCTTC; cdr3_aa: CASSSTGGTYGYTF
v_call: TRBV28; j_call: TRBJ2-7; d_call: TRBD2; clone_size: .; cdr3_nt: TGTGCCAGCAGCCTGGGACTAGCGGGAGTCCCCTACGAGCAGTACTTC; cdr3_aa: CASSLGLAGVPYEQYF
v_call: TRBV2; j_call: TRBJ1-5; d_call: .; clone_size: .; cdr3_nt: TGTGCCAGCAGTGAAGGGGGACAGCCCCAGCATTTT; cdr3_aa: CASSEGGQPQHF
v_call: TRBV7-3; j_call: TRBJ1-1; d_call: .; clone_size: .; cdr3_nt: TGTGCCAGCAGAGAGGACACTCACACTGAAGCTTTCTTT; cdr3_aa: CASREDTHTEAFF
v_call: TRBV6-5; j_call: TRBJ2-1; d_call: .; clone_size: once; cdr3_nt: TGTGCCAGCAGTCCAGCTAAAGGGGGTGAGCAGTTCTTC; cdr3_aa: CASSPAKGGEQFF
v_call: TRBV6-1; j_call: TRBJ2-1; d_call: .; clone_size: .; cdr3_nt: TGTGCCAGCAGTGTCCGGGACGAAGCCTACAATGAGCAGTTCTTC; cdr3_aa: CASSVRDEAYNEQFF
v_call: TRBV25-1; j_call: TRBJ2-5; d_call: .; clone_size: .; cdr3_nt: TGTGCCAGTGGGACAGATGGGGGAGGGGAGACCCAGTACTTC; cdr3_aa: CASGTDGGGETQYF
v_call: TRBV30; j_call: TRBJ2-7; d_call: TRBD1; clone_size: .; cdr3_nt: TGTGCCTGGGACAGGGGGATCTACGAGCAGTACTTC; cdr3_aa: CAWDRGIYEQYF
v_call: TRBV28; j_call: TRBJ1-2; d_call: .; clone_size: .; cdr3_nt: TGTGCCAGCAGTTTGGCCCGGGCAGATCCTAACTATGGCTACACCTTC; cdr3_aa: CASSLARADPNYGYTF
v_call: TRBV30; j_call: TRBJ1-1; d_call: .; clone_size: .; cdr3_nt: TGTGCCTGGAGTTTGACTTCGTCACGAGAAGCTTTCTTT; cdr3_aa: CAWSLTSSREAFF
v_call: TRBV11-3; j_call: TRBJ2-7; d_call: .; clone_size: .; cdr3_nt: TGTGCCAGCAGTCGACTGCTCCGGGACGACGAGCAGTACTTC; cdr3_aa: CASSRLLRDDEQYF
v_call: TRBV6-5; j_call: TRBJ2-1; d_call: TRBD2; clone_size: .; cdr3_nt: TGTGCCAGCAGCCGATCACTCGGGACTAGCAATGAGCAGTTCTTC; cdr3_aa: CASSRSLGTSNEQFF
v_call: TRBV18; j_call: TRBJ2-7; d_call: .; clone_size: .; cdr3_nt: TGTGCCAGCTCACCAGCCAGTTCCTACGAGCAGTACTTC; cdr3_aa: CASSPASSYEQYF
v_call: TRBV7-9; j_call: TRBJ2-5; d_call: .; clone_size: .; cdr3_nt: TGTGCCAGCAGCGAGGCCCCTTACCAAGAGACCCAGTACTTC; cdr3_aa: CASSEAPYQETQYF
v_call: TRBV7-9; j_call: TRBJ2-7; d_call: .; clone_size: .; cdr3_nt: TGTGCCAGCAGGTGGGGTTCGAGGGAGCAGTACTTC; cdr3_aa: CASRWGSREQYF
v_call: TRBV11-2; j_call: TRBJ2-2; d_call: .; clone_size: .; cdr3_nt: TGTGCCAGCAGCTCCCCATCACCGGGCCCTACATTTAACTCCGGGGAGCTGTTTTTT; cdr3_aa: CASSSPSPGPTFNSGELFF
v_call: TRBV2; j_call: TRBJ2-2; d_call: TRBD1; clone_size: few; cdr3_nt: TGTGCCAGCATTGGAACAGGGGGAAGGATCACCGGGGAGCTGTTTTTT; cdr3_aa: CASIGTGGRITGELFF
v_call: TRBV14; j_call: TRBJ1-6; d_call: .; clone_size: few; cdr3_nt: TGTGCCAGCAGCCAATCGAGCCATTCACCCCTCCACTTT; cdr3_aa: CASSQSSHSPLHF
v_call: TRBV11-3; j_call: TRBJ2-7; d_call: .; clone_size: .; cdr3_nt: TGTGCCAGCAGCTTATCTCCAGACGAGCAGTACTTC; cdr3_aa: CASSLSPDEQYF
v_call: TRBV27; j_call: TRBJ1-5; d_call: .; clone_size: .; cdr3_nt: TGTGCCAGCAGTTTATCCGGGGGGAGCAATCAGCCCCAGCATTTT; cdr3_aa: CASSLSGGSNQPQHF